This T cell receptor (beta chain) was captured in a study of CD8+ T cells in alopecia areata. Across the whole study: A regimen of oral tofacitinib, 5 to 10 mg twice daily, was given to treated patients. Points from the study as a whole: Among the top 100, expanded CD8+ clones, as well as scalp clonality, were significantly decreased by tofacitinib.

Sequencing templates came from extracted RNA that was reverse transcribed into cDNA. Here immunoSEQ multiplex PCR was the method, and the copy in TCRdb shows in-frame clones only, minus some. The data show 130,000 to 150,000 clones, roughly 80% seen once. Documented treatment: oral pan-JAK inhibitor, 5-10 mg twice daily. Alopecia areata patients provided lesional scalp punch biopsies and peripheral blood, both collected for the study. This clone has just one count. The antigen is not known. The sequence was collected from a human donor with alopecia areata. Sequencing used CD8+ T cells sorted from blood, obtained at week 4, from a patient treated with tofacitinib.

The CDR3 protein is CASSQDLGISYEQYF. For the CDR3, the DNA is TGCGCCAGCAGCCAAGATCTGGGTATAAGCTACGAGCAGTACTTC. This sequence joins TRBV4-1 and TRBJ2-7; D is unclear. CDR1 and CDR2 from the germline V gene are MGHRA and YSYEKL. Trimming took off 0 bases at V and 3 bases at J, with 12 bases between the two ends. The CDR3 loop spans 15 amino acids.